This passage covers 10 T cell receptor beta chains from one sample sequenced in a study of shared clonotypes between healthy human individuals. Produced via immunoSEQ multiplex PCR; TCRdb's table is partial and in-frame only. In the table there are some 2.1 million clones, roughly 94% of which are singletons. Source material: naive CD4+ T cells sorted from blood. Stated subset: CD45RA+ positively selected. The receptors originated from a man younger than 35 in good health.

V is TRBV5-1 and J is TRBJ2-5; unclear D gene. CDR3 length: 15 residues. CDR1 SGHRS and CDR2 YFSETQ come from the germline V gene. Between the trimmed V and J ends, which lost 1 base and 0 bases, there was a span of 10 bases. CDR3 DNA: TGCGCCAGCAGCTTGTCTGCGGAGTACCAAGAGACCCAGTACTTC. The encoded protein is CASSLSAEYQETQYF.

Written as DNA, the CDR3 is TGTGCCAGCAGTGAAGCGGGAAGCTCCTATAATTCACCCCTCCACTTT. This encodes CASSEAGSSYNSPLHF. The genes are TRBV6-1 and TRBJ1-6; unclear D gene. The V end was cut by 0 bases, the J end by 0 bases, with 6 bases between. Germline V gene sequence: CDR1 MNHNS, CDR2 SASEGT. This CDR3 contains 16 residues.

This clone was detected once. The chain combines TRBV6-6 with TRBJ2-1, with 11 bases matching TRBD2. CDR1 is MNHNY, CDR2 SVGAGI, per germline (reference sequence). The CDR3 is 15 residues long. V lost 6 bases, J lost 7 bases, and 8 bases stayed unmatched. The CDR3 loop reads CASRSPRLAGNEQFF. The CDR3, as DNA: TGTGCCAGCAGATCTCCAAGACTAGCGGGAAATGAGCAGTTCTTC.

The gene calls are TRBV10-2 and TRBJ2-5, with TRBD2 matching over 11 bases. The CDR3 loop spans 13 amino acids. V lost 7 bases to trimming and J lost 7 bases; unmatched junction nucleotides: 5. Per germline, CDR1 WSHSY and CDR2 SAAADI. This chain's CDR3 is CASTTSGGLTQYF. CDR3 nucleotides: TGCGCCAGCACAACTAGCGGGGGATTGACCCAGTACTTC.

Here the CDR3 reads CATLNPGGAGNTIYF. Here the CDR3 DNA reads TGTGCCACCCTAAACCCAGGGGGCGCTGGAAACACCATATATTTT. The chain employs TRBV28 and TRBJ1-3; 8 bases match TRBD1. Germline lookup yields CDR1 MDHEN and CDR2 SYDVKM. V shed 10 bases and J 2 bases; nucleotides not matched to a gene: 10. This CDR3 has 15 amino acids.

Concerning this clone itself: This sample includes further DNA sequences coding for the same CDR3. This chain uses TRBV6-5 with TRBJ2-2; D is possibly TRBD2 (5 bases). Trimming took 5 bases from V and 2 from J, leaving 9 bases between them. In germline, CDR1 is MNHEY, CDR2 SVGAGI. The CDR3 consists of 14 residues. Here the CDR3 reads CASSRTRNTGELFF. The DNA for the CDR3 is TGTGCCAGCAGTCGAACTAGAAACACCGGGGAGCTGTTTTTT.

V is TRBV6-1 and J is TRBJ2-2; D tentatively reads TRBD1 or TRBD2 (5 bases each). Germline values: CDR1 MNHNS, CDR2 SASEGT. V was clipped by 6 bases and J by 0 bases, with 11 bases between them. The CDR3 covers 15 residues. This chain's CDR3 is CASSPGRTNTGELFF. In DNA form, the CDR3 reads TGTGCCAGCAGCCCGGGACGTACGAACACCGGGGAGCTGTTTTTT.

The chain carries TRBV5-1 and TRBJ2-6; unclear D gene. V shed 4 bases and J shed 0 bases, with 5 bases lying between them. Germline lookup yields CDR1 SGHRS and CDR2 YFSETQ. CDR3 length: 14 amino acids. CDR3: CASSHGSGANVLTF. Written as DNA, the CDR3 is TGCGCCAGCAGCCATGGCTCTGGGGCCAACGTCCTGACTTTC. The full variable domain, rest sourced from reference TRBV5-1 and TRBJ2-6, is KAGVTQTPRYLIKTRGQQVTLSCSPISGHRSVSWYQQTPGQGLQFLFEYFSETQRNKGNFPGRFSGRQFSNSRSEMNVSTLELGDSALYLCASSHGSGANVLTFGAGSRLTVL.

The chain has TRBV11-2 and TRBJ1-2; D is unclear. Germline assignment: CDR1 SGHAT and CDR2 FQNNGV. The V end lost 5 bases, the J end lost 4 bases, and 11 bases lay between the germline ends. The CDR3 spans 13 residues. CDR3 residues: CASSRQGSYGYTF. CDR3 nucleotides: TGTGCCAGCAGCCGTCAAGGGAGCTATGGCTACACCTTC.

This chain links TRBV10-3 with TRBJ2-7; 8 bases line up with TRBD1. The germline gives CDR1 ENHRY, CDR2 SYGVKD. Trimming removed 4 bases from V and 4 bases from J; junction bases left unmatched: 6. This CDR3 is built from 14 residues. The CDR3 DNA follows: TGTGCCATCAGTGTGAAGGACAGGGCATACGAGCAGTACTTC. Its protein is CAISVKDRAYEQYF.